These 27 T cell receptor beta chains originate from one sample sequenced in a study of blood T cell repertoires in COVID-19 (dated by TCRdb to the early 2020s). Libraries were constructed by the immunoSEQ multiplex PCR assay. The clones in this table, taken by TCRdb from immuneACCESS, are in-frame only. Not every clone is retained; where verified, under half of the shortfall comes from an unresolved V gene, and the cause of the rest is unknown. The sample table records roughly 160,000 clones; 84% of these occur just once. The ten largest make up less than 3.5% of the sample. Specimen: peripheral blood. These receptor sequences come from an elderly woman with COVID-19, enrolled during active disease.

The rearrangement joins TRBV7-2 to TRBJ1-5; TRBD1 might be the D (5 bases). The V gene lost 5 bases and the J gene lost 2 bases, with 16 bases spanning the gap. Germline CDR1 and CDR2: SGHTA and FQGNSA. The CDR3 is made up of 16 amino acids. The CDR3 sequence is CASSPTAGYGNQPQHF. CDR3 nucleotide sequence: TGTGCCAGCAGCCCCACCGCAGGGTACGGCAATCAGCCCCAGCATTTT. The whole variable domain, remainder taken from reference TRBV7-2 and TRBJ1-5, is GAGVSQSPSNKVTEKGKDVELRCDPISGHTALYWYRQSLGQGLEFLIYFQGNSAPDKSGLPSDRFSAERTGGSVSTLTIQRTQQEDSAVYLCASSPTAGYGNQPQHFGDGTRLSIL.

The chain couples TRBV4-3 to TRBJ1-1; TRBD1 might be the D (6 bases). Germline lookup yields CDR1 LGHNA and CDR2 YSLEER. The CDR3 is 13 amino acids. V was cut by 2 bases and J by 9 bases, with 13 bases left in between. The CDR3 coding sequence is TGCGCCAGCAGCCAAATCGCCAGGGGTAAAGCTTTCTTT. Translation: CASSQIARGKAFF.

This rearrangement joins TRBV7-2 to TRBJ2-6; D is uncertain. V was pared by 0 bases and J by 2 bases, with 8 bases between. The CDR3 has 16 residues. Germline-derived CDR1 and CDR2 are SGHTA and FQGNSA. CDR3 residues: CASSLAVGTGANVLTF. CDR3 bases: TGTGCCAGCAGCTTAGCCGTTGGCACTGGGGCCAACGTCCTGACTTTC.

V and J are TRBV7-8 and TRBJ2-3, with TRBD1 identical over 10 bases. The CDR3 sequence is 15 residues long. Germline V gene lookup returns CDR1 SGHVS and CDR2 FQNEAQ. The ends lost 8 bases at V and 2 bases at J; junction bases unmatched: 7. The CDR3 nucleotides are TGTGCCAGCGCTCGGACAGGGGGTTTCACAGATACGCAGTATTTT. Protein: CASARTGGFTDTQYF.

The V call is TRBV20-1, the J call TRBJ1-1; D remains unclear. With 2 bases removed from V and 5 bases from J, the gap between germline ends came to 6 bases. Germline lookup yields CDR1 DFQATT and CDR2 SNEGSKA (reference sequence). CDR3 size: 11 residues. The CDR3 reads CSARRETEAFF. For the CDR3, the DNA is TGCAGTGCTAGAAGAGAGACTGAAGCTTTCTTT.

V is TRBV6-2 or TRBV6-3 and J is TRBJ2-3; TRBD2 aligns across 10 bases. With V trimmed by 0 bases and J by 1 base, 7 bases remained unmatched. CDR1 is MNHEY, CDR2 SVGEGT, per germline. This CDR3 comprises 18 residues. CDR3 region: CASSYSPSGGERTDTQYF. CDR3 bases: TGTGCCAGCAGTTACTCGCCTAGCGGGGGAGAACGCACAGATACGCAGTATTTT.

The rearrangement joins TRBV7-2 to TRBJ1-2; D is uncertain. The length of the CDR3 is 13 residues. The V end was cut by 5 bases, the J end by 4 bases, with 11 bases between. Germline values: CDR1 SGHTA, CDR2 FQGNSA. The CDR3 reads CASSQDSTYGYTF. The DNA for the CDR3 is TGTGCCAGCAGCCAAGACTCTACCTATGGCTACACCTTC.

In this sample, this clone turned up a few times. V gene TRBV29-1 combines with J gene TRBJ1-1, with 7 positions matching TRBD1. CDR3 size: 12 residues. Germline V lookup: CDR1 SQVTM, CDR2 ANQGSEA. With V trimmed by 4 bases and J by 3 bases, 2 bases remained unmatched. The CDR3 DNA is TGCAGCGTTGCACAGGGGTACACTGAAGCTTTCTTT. Translated, it gives CSVAQGYTEAFF.

This chain uses TRBV2 with TRBJ1-5; D perhaps matches TRBD1 (5 bases). The CDR3 covers 15 residues. CDR1 and CDR2 (germline): SNHLY, FYNNEI. The V and J ends lost 7 bases and 2 bases respectively, with 15 bases between them. CDR3 DNA sequence: TGTGCCAGCAATCCCGGGCTAGGGGGCAATCAGCCCCAGCATTTT. It is translated as CASNPGLGGNQPQHF.

This clone was counted a single time. V gene TRBV7-3 combines with J gene TRBJ2-5, with 10 bases lining up with TRBD2. The CDR3 totals 15 residues. J lost 5 bases, V lost 5 bases, and 8 bases had no gene match. From germline, CDR1 is SGHTA and CDR2 FQGTGA. CDR3 in DNA: TGTGCCAGCAGCGTAGGGACTAGCGTAAAGGAGACCCAGTACTTC. Translating gives CASSVGTSVKETQYF.

This chain connects TRBV5-1 to TRBJ2-2; 8 positions agree with TRBD2. V shed 4 bases and J 2 bases; nucleotides not matched to a gene: 10. Germline loops: CDR1 SGHRS, CDR2 YFSETQ. The CDR3 is 17 residues long. CDR3 residues: CASSGWGSGSNTGELFF. The CDR3 nucleotides are TGCGCCAGCAGCGGTTGGGGGAGCGGGAGTAACACCGGGGAGCTGTTTTTT.

The chain is built from TRBV28 and TRBJ2-5; 10 bases line up with TRBD1. V lost 10 bases to trimming and J lost 1 base; unmatched junction nucleotides: 9. Germline values: CDR1 MDHEN, CDR2 SYDVKM. CDR3 length: 15 amino acids. The CDR3 bases are TGTGCCACCTCTGACCGGGACAGGGGCCAAGAGACCCAGTACTTC. Protein sequence: CATSDRDRGQETQYF. Using reference TRBV28 and TRBJ2-5 for the parts outside the CDR3, the full variable domain is DVKVTQSSRYLVKRTGEKVFLECVQDMDHENMFWYRQDPGLGLRLIYFSYDVKMKEKGDIPEGYSVSREKKERFSLILESASTNQTSMYLCATSDRDRGQETQYFGPGTRLLVL.

The chain recombines TRBV27 with TRBJ1-2; no definite D call. Germline V gene lookup returns CDR1 MNHEY and CDR2 SMNVEV (reference sequence). The length of the CDR3 is 13 residues. The ends were cut back, 2 bases at V and 3 bases at J, with 7 bases in the middle. CDR3 sequence (DNA): TGTGCCAGCAGTTTAGAGGGCCACTATGGCTACACCTTC. Protein sequence: CASSLEGHYGYTF.

The chain is built from TRBV18 and TRBJ2-1; D gene ambiguous. V was cut by 0 bases and J by 7 bases, with 10 bases left in between. CDR1 KGHSH and CDR2 LQKENI come from the germline V gene. The CDR3 is 14 residues long. CDR3 DNA: TGTGCCAGCTCACCACCTCGTAGGAGTAATGAGCAGTTCTTC. Its translation: CASSPPRRSNEQFF. Supplemented by reference TRBV18 and TRBJ2-1, the full variable domain reads NAGVMQNPRHLVRRRGQEARLRCSPMKGHSHVYWYRQLPEEGLKFMVYLQKENIIDESGMPKERFSAEFPKEGPSILRIQQVVRGDSAAYFCASSPPRRSNEQFFGPGTRLTVL.

The rearrangement links TRBV28 to TRBJ2-3, with 10 bases lining up with TRBD2. V lost 6 bases to trimming and J lost 5 bases; unmatched junction nucleotides: 8. Germline CDR1 is MDHEN and CDR2 is SYDVKM. The CDR3 contains 15 residues. The CDR3 DNA follows: TGTGCCAGCAGCCACCTAGCGGGAGATCGAGATACGCAGTATTTT. This codes for CASSHLAGDRDTQYF.

The chain combines TRBV7-3 with TRBJ1-2, with TRBD1 as a possible D gene (6 bases). The CDR3 is 14 amino acids. Deletions cut 2 bases from V and 4 bases from J, with 11 bases between. The germline gives CDR1 SGHTA, CDR2 FQGTGA. CDR3 in DNA: TGTGCCAGCAGCTTACACAGGGTATCCTATGGCTACACCTTC. Residues: CASSLHRVSYGYTF.

The chain is built from TRBV20-1 and TRBJ1-1; D remains ambiguous. Germline V CDR1 and CDR2: DFQATT, SNEGSKA (reference sequence). The V gene lost 6 bases and the J gene lost 7 bases, with 12 bases spanning the gap. The CDR3 totals 11 residues. CDR3 in amino acids: CSAVRGGEAFF. The CDR3 bases are TGCAGTGCAGTCCGCGGAGGTGAAGCTTTCTTT.

J is TRBJ2-6 and V is TRBV5-1, with D possibly matching TRBD1 (6 bases). Per the germline V gene, CDR1 is SGHRS and CDR2 is YFSETQ. V was trimmed by 6 bases and J by 0 bases, leaving 16 bases between them. The CDR3 sequence is 17 residues long. The CDR3 region is CASTRTVGDSGANVLTF. CDR3 sequence (DNA): TGCGCCAGCACCCGGACAGTGGGAGACTCTGGGGCCAACGTCCTGACTTTC. The full variable domain, completed using reference TRBV5-1 and TRBJ2-6, is KAGVTQTPRYLIKTRGQQVTLSCSPISGHRSVSWYQQTPGQGLQFLFEYFSETQRNKGNFPGRFSGRQFSNSRSEMNVSTLELGDSALYLCASTRTVGDSGANVLTFGAGSRLTVL.

The chain recombines TRBV5-8 with TRBJ1-4, with D perhaps TRBD1 (6 bases). Trimming shortened V by 0 bases and J by 4 bases, and 13 bases separated the two germline ends. Germline V CDR1 and CDR2: SGHTS, YDEGEE. The CDR3 extends over 16 amino acids. CDR3 region: CASSLAWGGLNEKLFF. The CDR3 nucleotides are TGTGCCAGCAGCTTGGCCTGGGGGGGCCTTAATGAAAAACTGTTTTTT.

V is TRBV7-2 and J is TRBJ2-2; D might be TRBD1 (6 bases). Trimming removed 0 bases at V and 6 bases at J, with 8 bases between. This CDR3 is 14 amino acids long. The germline gives CDR1 SGHTA, CDR2 FQGNSA. The CDR3 region is CASSLARQAGELFF. The CDR3 region has the DNA TGTGCCAGCAGCTTAGCGAGACAGGCCGGGGAGCTGTTTTTT. Based on the CDR3 plus reference TRBV7-2 and TRBJ2-2, the full variable domain is GAGVSQSPSNKVTEKGKDVELRCDPISGHTALYWYRQSLGQGLEFLIYFQGNSAPDKSGLPSDRFSAERTGGSVSTLTIQRTQQEDSAVYLCASSLARQAGELFFGEGSRLTVL.

This sequence joins TRBV23-1 and TRBJ1-6; D remains unclear. TRBV23-1 falls under the ORF class, with uncertain function. Trimming stripped 4 bases from V and 10 bases from J, with 23 bases between. The CDR3 is 17 amino acids. CDR3 sequence reads: CASSRPGGKGRGSPLHF. CDR3 nucleotide sequence: TGCGCCAGCAGTCGGCCCGGCGGTAAGGGCCGGGGATCACCCCTCCACTTT.

The CDR3 reads CASSLGLTNYNEQFF. Written as DNA, the CDR3 is TGTGCCAGCAGCTTAGGACTAACCAACTACAATGAGCAGTTCTTC. The chain recombines TRBV7-6 with TRBJ2-1; a weak D match, TRBD2 (5 bases). Between the trimmed V and J ends, which lost 1 base and 3 bases, there was a span of 10 bases. The V gene's germline CDR1 is SGHVS and CDR2 FNYEAQ. This CDR3 has 15 amino acids.

The rearrangement uses TRBV11-2 and TRBJ1-2, with D possibly being TRBD1 (6 bases). CDR1 and CDR2 (germline): SGHAT, FQNNGV. This CDR3 contains 14 residues. V was trimmed by 5 bases and J by 2 bases, leaving 12 bases between them. The CDR3 sequence is CASSIDRFNYGYTF. The DNA of the CDR3 is TGTGCCAGCAGCATCGACAGGTTCAACTATGGCTACACCTTC.

The gene calls are TRBV18 and TRBJ1-2; the D is unclear. The germline V and J ends were trimmed by 6 bases and 3 bases, with 14 bases remaining between them. CDR3 length: 14 amino acids. Germline loops: CDR1 KGHSH, CDR2 LQKENI. In DNA form, the CDR3 reads TGTGCCAGCTCCCCATGGGCCAGAGACTATGGCTACACCTTC. Translating it yields CASSPWARDYGYTF.

The chain employs TRBV15 and TRBJ2-3; tentatively, D is TRBD2 (5 bases). V lost 3 bases to trimming and J lost 5 bases, with 9 bases between them. The CDR3 loop spans 13 amino acids. Per germline, CDR1 LNHNV and CDR2 YYDKDF (reference sequence). This chain's CDR3 is CATSSGLEDTQYF. CDR3 coding DNA: TGTGCCACCAGCAGCGGACTCGAAGATACGCAGTATTTT. The variable domain in full, with the rest retrieved from reference TRBV15 and TRBJ2-3, is DAMVIQNPRYQVTQFGKPVTLSCSQTLNHNVMYWYQQKSSQAPKLLFHYYDKDFNNEADTPDNFQSRRPNTSFCFLDIRSPGLGDTAMYLCATSSGLEDTQYFGPGTRLTVL.

The rearrangement uses TRBV7-9 and TRBJ2-4; 9 bases fit TRBD2. The CDR3 runs to 15 residues. The V segment lost 1 base and the J segment 15 bases; nucleotides outside the gene matches: 13. Germline V gene lookup returns CDR1 SEHNR and CDR2 FQNEAQ (reference sequence). The DNA of the CDR3 is TGTGCCAGCAGCTTAGGCGGGACTAGCTTTAGTTTTGGGTACTTC. This codes for CASSLGGTSFSFGYF.

This sequence joins TRBV28 and TRBJ2-7; perhaps TRBD1 as D (7 bases). Germline lookup yields CDR1 MDHEN and CDR2 SYDVKM. The CDR3 is 13 residues long. V was cut by 4 bases and J by 4 bases, with 11 bases left in between. Here the CDR3 reads CASSSGGRYEQYF. The DNA of the CDR3 is TGTGCCAGCAGTTCAGGGGGGAGGTACGAGCAGTACTTC.